The 8 T cell receptor beta chains presented below share a single source sample, sequenced in a study of blood T cell repertoires in COVID-19. Method: immunoSEQ multiplex PCR; TCRdb's copy keeps in-frame clones and lacks some. The table has 200,000 to 250,000 clones, around 83% seen once. The source material was peripheral blood. Source of these receptors: a woman in her fifties or sixties with acute or convalescent COVID-19.

The chain combines TRBV7-2 with TRBJ1-5; D is possibly TRBD1 (5 bases). Germline CDR1 SGHTA, CDR2 FQGNSA. V was clipped by 5 bases and J by 2 bases, with 16 bases between them. This CDR3 region has 16 residues. This CDR3 reads CASSPGRGSGNQPQHF. CDR3 DNA sequence: TGTGCCAGCAGCCCAGGGAGGGGAAGTGGCAATCAGCCCCAGCATTTT.

The genes are TRBV19 and TRBJ2-1, with no clear D. Deletions cut 5 bases from V and 9 bases from J, with 11 bases between. This CDR3 is built from 12 residues. CDR1 and CDR2 (germline): LNHDA, SQIVND (reference sequence). The CDR3 is CASSPLFGEQFF. CDR3 in DNA: TGTGCCAGTAGTCCCCTTTTCGGTGAGCAGTTCTTC.

In its sample, this clone was seen once. The chain links TRBV19 to TRBJ1-5; the match to TRBD1 covers 7 bases. The CDR3 consists of 14 residues. Germline CDR1 reads LNHDA; CDR2 reads SQIVND (reference sequence). The junction had 12 bases not matched to a gene; V was cut back by 7 bases and J by 9 bases. CDR3: CASNRDRVLWPQHF. The CDR3, as DNA: TGTGCCAGTAATAGAGACAGGGTACTTTGGCCCCAGCATTTT.

CDR3 sequence reads: CASSPTGLLSGANVLTF. CDR3 DNA: TGTGCCAGCTCACCGACAGGCCTCCTCTCTGGGGCCAACGTCCTGACTTTC. The rearrangement uses TRBV18 and TRBJ2-6, with TRBD1 as a possible D gene (6 bases). The CDR3 length is 17 residues. V was cut by 3 bases and J by 0 bases, with 12 bases left in between. Germline CDR1 KGHSH, CDR2 LQKENI.

This chain links TRBV7-8 with TRBJ2-5, with TRBD2 matching 12 bases. The CDR3 length is 18 residues. J gave up 4 bases and V 0 bases, and 9 bases lay outside the gene matches. The germline V gene encodes CDR1 SGHVS and CDR2 FQNEAQ. CDR3 nucleotides: TGTGCCAGCAGCTTAGCTCTAGCGGGGGGGCTTTTGAGAGAGACCCAGTACTTC. This encodes CASSLALAGGLLRETQYF.

The chain recombines TRBV10-3 with TRBJ1-6; D is perhaps TRBD1 (6 bases). The CDR3 runs to 14 residues. Trimming cost V 11 bases and J 3 bases, with 14 bases left between them. The germline gives CDR1 ENHRY, CDR2 SYGVKD. CDR3: CACAGDNYNSPLHF. The CDR3 DNA sequence: TGTGCCTGCGCAGGGGATAACTATAATTCACCCCTCCACTTT.

J is TRBJ1-1 and V is TRBV30; D remains ambiguous. Trimming shortened V by 3 bases and J by 4 bases, and 6 bases separated the two germline ends. From germline, CDR1 is GTSNPN and CDR2 SVGIG (reference sequence). The CDR3 is 11 amino acids. The chain's CDR3 is CAWSTLTEAFF. In nucleotides, the CDR3 is TGTGCCTGGAGCACTCTCACTGAAGCTTTCTTT.

The chain carries TRBV5-4 and TRBJ1-4, with 10 bases identical to TRBD1. Trimming at V came to 3 bases and at J to 8 bases, leaving 7 bases not matched to a gene. The germline gives CDR1 SGHNT, CDR2 YYREEE (reference sequence). This CDR3 has 15 amino acids. For the CDR3, the DNA is TGTGCCAGCAGCTCGGGGACAGGGGTAGAAGAAAAACTGTTTTTT. It specifies CASSSGTGVEEKLFF.